This TCR beta chain was obtained from a study of cytotoxic CD8 clonotypes in ibrutinib-treated CLL. Whole-study context: Average yields of roughly 260,000 productive templates and tens of thousands of productive rearrangements characterized the samples. Study-wide findings and caveats: Elevated clonality accompanied ibrutinib response, with a return toward baseline values at progression. Treatment saw public clonotypes, which were uncommon, either contract or stay stable. Clonality correlated strongly with circulating CD8+ T cells and exceeded age-matched healthy donors at baseline.

In germline, CDR1 is GTSNPN, CDR2 SVGIG (reference sequence). The CDR3 sequence is 14 residues long. Trimming removed 0 bases at V and 0 bases at J, with 8 bases between. Remarks on this clone: Its antigen is unidentified.

This table comes from immunoSEQ multiplex PCR, and its TCRdb copy is limited to in-frame clones, with some not included. The sample gives about 200,000 clones, 70% of which show up once; 5.5% to 7% is in the top ten. The receptor was derived from a human donor with chronic lymphocytic leukemia. The material was PBMCs, obtained after 12 months of ibrutinib treatment. V usage is TRBV30 and J usage is TRBJ1-2; no clear D. CDR3 sequence reads: CAWSVGLANYGYTF. The CDR3, as DNA: TGTGCCTGGAGTGTAGGACTAGCTAACTATGGCTACACCTTC.